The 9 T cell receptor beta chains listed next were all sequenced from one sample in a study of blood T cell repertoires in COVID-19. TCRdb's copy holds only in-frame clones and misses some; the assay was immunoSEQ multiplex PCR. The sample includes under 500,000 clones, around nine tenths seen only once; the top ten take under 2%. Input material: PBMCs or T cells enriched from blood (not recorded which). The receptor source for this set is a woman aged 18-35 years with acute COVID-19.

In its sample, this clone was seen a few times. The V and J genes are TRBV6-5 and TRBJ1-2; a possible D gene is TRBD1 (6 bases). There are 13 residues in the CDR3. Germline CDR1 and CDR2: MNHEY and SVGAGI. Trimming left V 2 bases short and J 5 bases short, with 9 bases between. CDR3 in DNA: TGTGCCAGCAGTTACACAGGGTCATATGGCTACACCTTC. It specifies CASSYTGSYGYTF.

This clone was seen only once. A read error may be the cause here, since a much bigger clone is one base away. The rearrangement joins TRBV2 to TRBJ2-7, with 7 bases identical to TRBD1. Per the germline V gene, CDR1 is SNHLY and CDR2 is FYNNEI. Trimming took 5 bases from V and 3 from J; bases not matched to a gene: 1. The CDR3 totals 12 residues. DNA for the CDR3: TGTGCCAGCAGTCAGGGGGACTACGAGCAGTACTTC. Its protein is CASSQGDYEQYF.

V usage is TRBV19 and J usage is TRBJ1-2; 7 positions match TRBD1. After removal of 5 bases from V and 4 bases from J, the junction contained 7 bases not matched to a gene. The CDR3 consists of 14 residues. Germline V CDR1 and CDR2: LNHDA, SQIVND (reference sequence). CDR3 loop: CASSLAGTVYGYTF. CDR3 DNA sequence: TGTGCCAGTAGTCTAGCCGGGACAGTCTATGGCTACACCTTC.

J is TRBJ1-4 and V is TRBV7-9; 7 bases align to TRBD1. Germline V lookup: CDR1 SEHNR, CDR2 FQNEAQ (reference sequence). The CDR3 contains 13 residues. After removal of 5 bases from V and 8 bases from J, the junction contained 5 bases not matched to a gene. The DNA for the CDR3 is TGTGCCAGCAGCCGGGACAGCCACGAAAAACTGTTTTTT. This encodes CASSRDSHEKLFF.

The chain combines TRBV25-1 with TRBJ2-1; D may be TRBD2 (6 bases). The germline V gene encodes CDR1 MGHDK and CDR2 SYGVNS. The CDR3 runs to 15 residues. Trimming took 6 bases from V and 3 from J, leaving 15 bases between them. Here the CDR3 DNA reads TGTGCCAGCAGAAACCGGGACTGGTTCTACAATGAGCAGTTCTTC. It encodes CASRNRDWFYNEQFF.

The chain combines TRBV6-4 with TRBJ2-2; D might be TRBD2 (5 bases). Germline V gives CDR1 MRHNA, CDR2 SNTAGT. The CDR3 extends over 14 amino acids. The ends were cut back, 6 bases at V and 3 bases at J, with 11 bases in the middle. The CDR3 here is CASRAAAYTGELFF. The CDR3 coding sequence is TGTGCCAGCAGAGCGGCGGCTTACACCGGGGAGCTGTTTTTT.

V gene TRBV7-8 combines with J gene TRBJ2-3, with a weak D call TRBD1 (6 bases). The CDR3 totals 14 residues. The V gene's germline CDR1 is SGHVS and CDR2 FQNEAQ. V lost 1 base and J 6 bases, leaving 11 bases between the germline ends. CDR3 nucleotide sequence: TGTGCCAGCAGCTTAGGGCAGGGGACCGATACGCAGTATTTT. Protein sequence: CASSLGQGTDTQYF.

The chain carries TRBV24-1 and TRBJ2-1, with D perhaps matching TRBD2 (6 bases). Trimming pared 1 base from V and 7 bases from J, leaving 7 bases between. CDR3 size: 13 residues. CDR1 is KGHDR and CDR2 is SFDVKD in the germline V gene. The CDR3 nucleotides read TGTGCCACCAGTGATTTTCTAGCGAATGAGCAGTTCTTC. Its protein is CATSDFLANEQFF.

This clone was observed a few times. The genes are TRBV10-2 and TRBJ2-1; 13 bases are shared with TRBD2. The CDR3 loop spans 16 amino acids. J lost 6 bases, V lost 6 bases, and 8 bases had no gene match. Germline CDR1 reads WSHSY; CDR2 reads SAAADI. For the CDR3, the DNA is TGCGCCAGCAGACCCGGGACTAGCGGGGAAGGCAATGAGCAGTTCTTC. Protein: CASRPGTSGEGNEQFF.